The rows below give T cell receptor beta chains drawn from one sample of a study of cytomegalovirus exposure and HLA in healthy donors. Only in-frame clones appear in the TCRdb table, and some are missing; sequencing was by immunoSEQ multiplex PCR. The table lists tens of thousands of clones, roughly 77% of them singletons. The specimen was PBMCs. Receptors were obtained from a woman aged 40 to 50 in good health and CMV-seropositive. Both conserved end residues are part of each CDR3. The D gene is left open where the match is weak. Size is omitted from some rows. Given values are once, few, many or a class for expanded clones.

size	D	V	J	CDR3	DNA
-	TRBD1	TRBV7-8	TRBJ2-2	CASSSGQGARVTGELFF	TGTGCCAGCAGCTCCGGGCAGGGGGCGCGGGTTACCGGGGAGCTGTTTTTT
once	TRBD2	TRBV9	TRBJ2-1	CASSVVGSGGYNEQFF	TGTGCCAGCAGCGTAGTGGGAAGCGGGGGATACAATGAGCAGTTCTTC
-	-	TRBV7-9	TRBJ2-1	CASSPGTHRFF	TGTGCCAGCAGCCCCGGGACACACCGGTTCTTC
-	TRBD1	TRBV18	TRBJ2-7	CASSPIATGATYEQYF	TGTGCCAGCTCACCAATTGCGACAGGGGCCACCTACGAGCAGTACTTC
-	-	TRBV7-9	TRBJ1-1	CSSSSGQTRKAFF	TGTTCCAGCAGCTCAGGACAGACCCGTAAAGCTTTCTTT
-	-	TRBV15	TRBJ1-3	CATSREDRVNTIYF	TGTGCCACCAGCAGAGAGGACAGAGTAAACACCATATATTTT
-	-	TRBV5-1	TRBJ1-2	CASSLEAGEISDGYTF	TGCGCCAGCAGCTTGGAAGCAGGGGAAATCTCCGATGGCTACACCTTC
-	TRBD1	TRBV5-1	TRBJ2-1	CASSWTGVSYNEQFF	TGCGCCAGCAGCTGGACAGGGGTATCCTACAATGAGCAGTTCTTC
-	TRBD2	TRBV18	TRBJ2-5	CASSPTGEGTQYF	TGTGCCAGCTCGCCTACTGGGGAGGGGACCCAGTACTTC
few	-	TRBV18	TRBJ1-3	CASSPSSSGNTIYF	TGTGCCAGCTCACCGTCTAGCTCTGGAAACACCATATATTTT
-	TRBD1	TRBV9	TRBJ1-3	CASSTGGSGNTIYF	TGTGCCAGCAGCACAGGGGGCAGTGGAAACACCATATATTTT